The 25 T cell receptor beta chains reported below all come from one sample, sequenced in a study of regulatory T cells in long-lasting Graves disease. The time point was: persistent/refractory GD, antithyroid drugs over 5 years with positive TRAb. Researchers made the TCR library from RNA that was extracted from PBMCs. Construction of TCR beta libraries relied on iRepertoire HTBI primers and on Arm-PCR targeting CDR3 regions. TCRdb recomputed calls from the multiplex PCR reads with MiXCR, one row per CDR3 protein. The sample yields hundreds of thousands of distinct CDR3 sequences, around a fifth seen once. The sequences come from peripheral blood mononuclear cells (PBMCs), collected when the disease was refractory, from a patient treated with antithyroid drugs. The receptor set was obtained from a female donor with Graves disease.

The chain employs TRBV30 and TRBJ1-1; D call uncertain. Germline V gene sequence: CDR1 GTSNPN, CDR2 SVGIG (reference sequence). The V and J ends lost 3 bases and 5 bases respectively, with 13 bases between them. The CDR3 is 13 residues long. The CDR3 region is CAWRAGRWTEAFF. Written as DNA, the CDR3 is TGTGCCTGGAGGGCGGGCCGATGGACTGAAGCTTTCTTT. Full variable domain (rest looked up from reference TRBV30 and TRBJ1-1): SQTIHQWPATLVQPVGSPLSLECTVEGTSNPNLYWYRQAAGRGLQLLFYSVGIGQISSEVPQNLSASRPQDRQFILSSKKLLLSDSGFYLCAWRAGRWTEAFFGQGTRLTVV.

This clonotype occurred many times. V gene TRBV30 combines with J gene TRBJ1-2; 7 bases agree with TRBD1. CDR3 length: 15 amino acids. V was clipped by 2 bases and J by 0 bases; unmatched bases: 6. Germline V gives CDR1 GTSNPN, CDR2 SVGIG (reference sequence). The DNA of the CDR3 is TGTGCCTGGAGTTTGACAGGGCGGACTAACTATGGCTACACCTTC. It specifies CAWSLTGRTNYGYTF.

The V and J genes are TRBV5-1 and TRBJ2-7, with no clear D. Looked up from germline, CDR1 is SGHRS and CDR2 is YFSETQ. This CDR3 region has 17 residues. V was clipped by 0 bases and J by 4 bases, with 20 bases between them. DNA of the CDR3: TGCGCCAGCAGCTTGGCCATTTCCCGGCAGGAAACTTACGAGCAGTACTTC. Translated, it gives CASSLAISRQETYEQYF.

There are a few counts of this clonotype. This chain connects TRBV4-2 to TRBJ1-2; 8 nucleotides agree with TRBD1. The germline V gene has CDR1 LGHNA and CDR2 YNFKEQ. This CDR3 is built from 16 residues. V shed 3 bases and J 3 bases; nucleotides not matched to a gene: 9. CDR3 in DNA: TGTGCCAGCAGCCAGGATGTACAGGGGGTGCACTATGGCTACACCTTC. This gives the protein CASSQDVQGVHYGYTF.

This clonotype was seen repeatedly, ten times or more. The chain joins TRBV3-1 to TRBJ1-1, with D perhaps TRBD1 (5 bases). Trimming took off 1 base at V and 8 bases at J, with 20 bases between the two ends. The germline V gene encodes CDR1 LGHDT and CDR2 YNNKEL (reference sequence). CDR3 length: 16 amino acids. The CDR3 here is CASSQVPGHNLYEAFF. Here the CDR3 DNA reads TGTGCCAGCAGCCAAGTCCCCGGACATAATTTATACGAAGCTTTCTTT.

The table lists this clonotype with a few counts. This chain connects TRBV2 to TRBJ2-2; maybe TRBD1 (5 bases). Trimming pared 6 bases from V and 3 bases from J, leaving 8 bases between. The germline V gene encodes CDR1 SNHLY and CDR2 FYNNEI. The CDR3 totals 13 residues. CDR3 sequence (DNA): TGTGCCAGCAGAGGGGCAGACACCGGGGAGCTGTTTTTT. This sequence encodes CASRGADTGELFF. The full variable domain, with the rest looked up from reference TRBV2 and TRBJ2-2, is EPEVTQTPSHQVTQMGQEVILRCVPISNHLYFYWYRQILGQKVEFLVSFYNNEISEKSEIFDDQFSVERPDGSNFTLKIRSTKLEDSAMYFCASRGADTGELFFGEGSRLTVL.

This clonotype was recorded many times. J is TRBJ2-7 and V is TRBV3-1, with D unclear. Per germline, CDR1 LGHDT and CDR2 YNNKEL (reference sequence). The CDR3 contains 11 residues. The V end was cut by 8 bases, the J end by 3 bases, with 8 bases between. CDR3 sequence: CASSGIYEQYF. The DNA for the CDR3 is TGTGCCAGCTCTGGGATCTACGAGCAGTACTTC.

This clonotype was counted only a few times. The V call is TRBV20-1, the J call TRBJ2-7, with unresolved D. With 1 base removed from V and 3 bases from J, the gap between germline ends came to 7 bases. CDR1 is DFQATT, CDR2 SNEGSKA, per germline (reference sequence). The CDR3 is made up of 12 amino acids. CDR3 sequence: CSARVGDYEQYF. CDR3 in DNA: TGCAGTGCTAGAGTTGGAGACTACGAGCAGTACTTC.

Concerning this clonotype: This clone may be a read error of a much larger clone one base away. The chain carries TRBV27 and TRBJ1-1, with D unresolved. The germline CDR1 and CDR2 sequences are MNHEY and SMNVEV (reference sequence). CDR3 length: 14 amino acids. Written as DNA, the CDR3 is TGTACCAGCAGTTTGGGTCCTATCCATGGTGAAGCTTTCTTT. It is translated as CTSSLGPIHGEAFF.

This clonotype was detected ten times or more. The chain couples TRBV28 to TRBJ1-5; 9 nucleotides align to TRBD1. The V gene end was trimmed by 6 bases and the J gene end by 7 bases; junction bases not matched to a gene: 7. Germline V gives CDR1 MDHEN, CDR2 SYDVKM. The CDR3 has 14 amino acids. CDR3 sequence reads: CASSPDRGSQPQHF. CDR3 bases: TGTGCCAGCAGCCCGGACAGGGGCAGCCAGCCCCAGCATTTT.

The genes are TRBV6-1 and TRBJ2-7; D not certain. The CDR3 is 15 amino acids. CDR1 is MNHNS and CDR2 is SASEGT in the germline V gene. The V and J ends lost 6 bases and 5 bases respectively, with 20 bases between them. The CDR3 DNA sequence: TGTGCCAGCAGGATCATGATAAGTACAAGCCACGAGCAGTACTTC. This translates into CASRIMISTSHEQYF.

This clonotype was counted ten times or more. The gene calls are TRBV18 and TRBJ2-7, with D unresolved. Between the trimmed V and J ends, which lost 0 bases and 2 bases, there was a span of 8 bases. Germline-derived CDR1 and CDR2 are KGHSH and LQKENI. This CDR3 has 14 residues. The CDR3 nucleotides read TGTGCCAGCTCACCACCGAGTCCCACCTACGAGCAGTACTTC. This translates into CASSPPSPTYEQYF.

This clonotype was recorded many times. This rearrangement joins TRBV7-8 to TRBJ1-4; D is unresolved. CDR3 length: 16 amino acids. Germline V gene lookup returns CDR1 SGHVS and CDR2 FQNEAQ. With 0 bases removed from V and 0 bases from J, the gap between germline ends came to 8 bases. Written as DNA, the CDR3 is TGTGCCAGCAGCTTAGCGGGCGGTGCAACTAATGAAAAACTGTTTTTT. Translated: CASSLAGGATNEKLFF. Full variable domain (remainder filled in from reference TRBV7-8 and TRBJ1-4): GAGVSQSPRYKVAKRGQDVALRCDPISGHVSLFWYQQALGQGPEFLTYFQNEAQLDKSGLPSDRFFAERPEGSVSTLKIQRTQQEDSAVYLCASSLAGGATNEKLFFGSGTQLSVL.

This clonotype was recorded many times. V is TRBV10-3 and J is TRBJ1-2; D not resolved. V lost 9 bases to trimming and J lost 6 bases, with 17 bases between them. The CDR3 runs 13 residues. Germline loops: CDR1 ENHRY, CDR2 SYGVKD. Here the CDR3 reads CAIWAAASHGYTF. For the CDR3, the DNA is TGTGCCATTTGGGCAGCCGCATCCCATGGCTACACCTTC.

The sample holds many counts of this clonotype. This CDR3 is CSVEDLGLAGVTEQYF. Written as DNA, the CDR3 is TGCAGCGTTGAAGATCTGGGACTAGCGGGAGTTACCGAGCAGTACTTC. The V call is TRBV29-1, the J call TRBJ2-7; 14 bases match TRBD2. Trimming removed 0 bases from V and 6 bases from J; junction bases left unmatched: 7. The CDR3 runs to 16 residues. Germline V gene lookup returns CDR1 SQVTM and CDR2 ANQGSEA.

This clonotype has just a few counts. The chain couples TRBV29-1 to TRBJ2-7; no reliable D call. CDR3 length: 12 amino acids. The V end was cut by 3 bases, the J end by 0 bases, with 6 bases between. Germline V gene sequence: CDR1 SQVTM, CDR2 ANQGSEA. CDR3 loop: CSVEADSYEQYF. In DNA, the CDR3 is TGCAGCGTTGAGGCGGACTCCTACGAGCAGTACTTC.

The table lists this clonotype with a few counts. V and J are TRBV24-1 and TRBJ2-5; D may be TRBD1 or TRBD2 (5 bases each). The CDR3 is 16 amino acids. V lost 3 bases to trimming and J lost 2 bases, with 15 bases between them. Germline V gives CDR1 KGHDR, CDR2 SFDVKD. In DNA form, the CDR3 reads TGTGCCACCAGTGATCGGGGACGTCAGCAACAAGAGACCCAGTACTTC. Its protein product is CATSDRGRQQQETQYF.

A few counts support this clonotype. The rearrangement uses TRBV7-3 and TRBJ2-1, with 8 bases aligning to TRBD2. Germline CDR1 and CDR2: SGHTA and FQGTGA. The CDR3 consists of 16 residues. J lost 6 bases, V lost 5 bases, and 12 bases had no gene match. In DNA, the CDR3 is TGTGCCAGCAGCCCCATTTTGGGGGGACTAGTCAATGAGCAGTTCTTC. Its protein is CASSPILGGLVNEQFF.

The table lists this clonotype with many counts. The rearrangement links TRBV6-1 to TRBJ1-2; 9 bases line up with TRBD1. Trimming at V came to 7 bases and at J to 2 bases, leaving 8 bases not matched to a gene. The CDR3 extends over 15 amino acids. The germline V gene has CDR1 MNHNS and CDR2 SASEGT. CDR3 amino acids: CASKLSGTGNYGYTF. As DNA, the CDR3 is TGTGCCAGCAAGCTTTCTGGGACAGGGAACTATGGCTACACCTTC.

This clonotype occurred a few times. The chain has TRBV6-5 and TRBJ1-2; 7 bases map to TRBD1. V was pared by 2 bases and J by 5 bases, with 8 bases of the junction left unmatched. Germline V gene lookup returns CDR1 MNHEY and CDR2 SVGAGI. The CDR3 has 15 amino acids. CDR3 loop: CASSYREGAGYGYTF. The CDR3 DNA is TGTGCCAGCAGTTACAGGGAGGGGGCTGGGTATGGCTACACCTTC.

V gene TRBV2 combines with J gene TRBJ2-3; D gene uncertain. The CDR3 runs to 9 residues. V was trimmed by 6 bases and J by 9 bases, leaving 4 bases between them. Germline V gives CDR1 SNHLY, CDR2 FYNNEI. In DNA, the CDR3 is TGTGCCAGCAGAGTCACGCAGTATTTT. Translating it yields CASRVTQYF.

This clonotype was detected ten times or more. V usage is TRBV28 and J usage is TRBJ1-5, with a weak D call TRBD1 (5 bases). The germline gives CDR1 MDHEN, CDR2 SYDVKM. This CDR3 has 15 residues. Trimming removed 2 bases from V and 1 base from J, with 9 bases in between. CDR3 amino acids: CASSLLGASNQPQHF. Here the CDR3 DNA reads TGTGCCAGCAGTTTACTTGGGGCGAGCAATCAGCCCCAGCATTTT.

This clonotype was observed a handful of times. The genes are TRBV28 and TRBJ2-7; D call uncertain. Trimming left V 4 bases short and J 9 bases short, with 16 bases between. Germline V CDR1 and CDR2: MDHEN, SYDVKM. This CDR3 contains 13 residues. As DNA, the CDR3 is TGTGCCAGCAGTTGGTACTCCGAGCCCGGGCAGTACTTC. Its translation: CASSWYSEPGQYF.

This sequence joins TRBV10-3 and TRBJ2-3; 13 positions agree with TRBD2. J lost 4 bases, V lost 8 bases, and 3 bases had no gene match. Germline V CDR1 and CDR2: ENHRY, SYGVKD. The length of the CDR3 is 14 residues. CDR3 residues: CAIAGTSGADTQYF. The CDR3 region has the DNA TGTGCCATCGCCGGGACTAGCGGGGCAGATACGCAGTATTTT.

There are a few counts of this clonotype. The V and J genes are TRBV29-1 and TRBJ2-7; 7 bases fit TRBD2. Trimming cost V 0 bases and J 1 base; bases outside gene matches: 6. The CDR3 loop spans 15 amino acids. Per the germline V gene, CDR1 is SQVTM and CDR2 is ANQGSEA. The DNA for the CDR3 is TGCAGCGTTGAAGAGGAAAGGGGAGGGTCCTACGAGCAGTACTTC. Its protein is CSVEEERGGSYEQYF.